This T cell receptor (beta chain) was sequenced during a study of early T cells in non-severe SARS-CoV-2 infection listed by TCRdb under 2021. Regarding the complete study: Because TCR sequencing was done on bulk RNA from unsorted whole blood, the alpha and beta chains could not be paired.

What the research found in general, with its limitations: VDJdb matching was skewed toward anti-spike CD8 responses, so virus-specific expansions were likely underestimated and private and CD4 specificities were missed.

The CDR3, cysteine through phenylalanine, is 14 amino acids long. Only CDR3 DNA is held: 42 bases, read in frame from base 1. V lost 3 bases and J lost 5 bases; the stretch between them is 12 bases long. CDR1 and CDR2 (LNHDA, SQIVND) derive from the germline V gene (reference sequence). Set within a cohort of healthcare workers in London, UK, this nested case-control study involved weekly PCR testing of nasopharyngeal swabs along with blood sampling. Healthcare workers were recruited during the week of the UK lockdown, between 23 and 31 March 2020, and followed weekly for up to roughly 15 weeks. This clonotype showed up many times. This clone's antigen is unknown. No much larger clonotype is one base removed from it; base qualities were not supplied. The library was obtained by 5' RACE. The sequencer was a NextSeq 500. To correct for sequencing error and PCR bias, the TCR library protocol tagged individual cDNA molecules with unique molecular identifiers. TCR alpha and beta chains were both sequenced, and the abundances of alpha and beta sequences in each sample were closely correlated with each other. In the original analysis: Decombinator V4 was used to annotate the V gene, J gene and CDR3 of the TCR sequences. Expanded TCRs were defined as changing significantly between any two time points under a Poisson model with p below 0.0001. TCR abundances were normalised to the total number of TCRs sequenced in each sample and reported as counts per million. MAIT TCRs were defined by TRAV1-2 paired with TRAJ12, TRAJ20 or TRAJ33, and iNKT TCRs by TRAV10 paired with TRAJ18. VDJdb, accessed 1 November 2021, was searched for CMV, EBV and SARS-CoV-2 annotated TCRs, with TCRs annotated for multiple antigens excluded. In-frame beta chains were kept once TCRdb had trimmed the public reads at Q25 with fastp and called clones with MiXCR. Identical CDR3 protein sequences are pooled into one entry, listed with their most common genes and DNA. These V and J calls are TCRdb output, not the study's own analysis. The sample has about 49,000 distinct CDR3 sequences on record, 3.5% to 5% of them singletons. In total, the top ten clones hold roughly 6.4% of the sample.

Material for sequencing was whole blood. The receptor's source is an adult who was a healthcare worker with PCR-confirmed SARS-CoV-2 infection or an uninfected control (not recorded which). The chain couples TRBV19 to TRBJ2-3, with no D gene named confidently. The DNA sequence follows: TGTGCCAGTAGTATCGGCAGCCCGAGAGATACGCAGTATTTT. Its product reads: CASSIGSPRDTQYF.